Following are 31 T cell receptor beta chains from one sample sequenced in a study of blood T cell repertoires in COVID-19. Sequencing used immunoSEQ multiplex PCR; TCRdb keeps in-frame clones, though not all of them. The table includes some 460,000 clones, roughly 87% detected once. The sequenced sample was PBMCs or T cells enriched from blood (not recorded which). The source of these receptors is a woman under 30 with acute COVID-19.

CDR3 protein: CAISAGQKLANYGYTF. The CDR3 bases are TGTGCCATCAGTGCCGGACAGAAGTTAGCTAACTATGGCTACACCTTC. The chain carries TRBV10-3 and TRBJ1-2; weak D call: TRBD1 (6 bases). Trimming removed 4 bases from V and 0 bases from J, with 15 bases in between. CDR3 length: 16 amino acids. CDR1 and CDR2 (germline): ENHRY, SYGVKD.

In this sample, this clone turned up once. The chain is built from TRBV11-2 and TRBJ1-1, with 8 positions matching TRBD1. V lost 3 bases to trimming and J lost 2 bases; unmatched junction nucleotides: 5. CDR3 length: 15 residues. Per the germline V gene, CDR1 is SGHAT and CDR2 is FQNNGV. The CDR3, as DNA: TGTGCCAGCAGCTTTGCACAGGGGGGTAACACTGAAGCTTTCTTT. It codes for CASSFAQGGNTEAFF.

This clone was detected many times. The V call is TRBV3-1 (or the pseudogene TRBV3-2), the J call TRBJ1-1; D is uncertain. Per germline, CDR1 LGHDT and CDR2 YNNKEL (reference sequence). V was clipped by 1 base and J by 3 bases, with 6 bases between them. CDR3 size: 13 residues. The CDR3 bases are TGTGCCAGCAGCCAAGGGCTCGACACTGAAGCTTTCTTT. Translating it yields CASSQGLDTEAFF.

The rearrangement links TRBV19 to TRBJ1-5; 7 nucleotides line up with TRBD1. Looked up from germline, CDR1 is LNHDA and CDR2 is SQIVND (reference sequence). V was clipped by 9 bases and J by 3 bases; unmatched bases: 8. The CDR3 spans 14 residues. The CDR3 sequence: CASKTTGNNQPQHF. In nucleotides, the CDR3 is TGTGCCAGCAAAACGACAGGGAACAATCAGCCCCAGCATTTT.

This chain joins TRBV2 and TRBJ1-3, with 8 bases that match TRBD1. CDR1 is SNHLY, CDR2 FYNNEI, per germline. CDR3 length equals 12 residues. After removal of 6 bases from V and 7 bases from J, the junction contained 2 bases not matched to a gene. The CDR3 DNA sequence: TGTGCCAGCAGGACAGGGGCTAACACCATATATTTT. Protein sequence: CASRTGANTIYF.

V is TRBV11-2 and J is TRBJ2-7; tentative D call: TRBD2 (5 bases). Germline V gene lookup returns CDR1 SGHAT and CDR2 FQNNGV. The CDR3 extends over 12 amino acids. V lost 7 bases and J 5 bases, leaving 12 bases between the germline ends. The CDR3 nucleotides read TGTGCCAGCACCGAACTGGGAGACGAGCAGTACTTC. As protein: CASTELGDEQYF. The full variable domain, its missing parts supplied by reference TRBV11-2 and TRBJ2-7, is EAGVAQSPRYKIIEKRQSVAFWCNPISGHATLYWYQQILGQGPKLLIQFQNNGVVDDSQLPKDRFSAERLKGVDSTLKIQPAKLEDSAVYLCASTELGDEQYFGPGTRLTVT.

This chain connects TRBV14 to TRBJ2-1, with TRBD1 matching over 8 bases. Trimming took 6 bases from V and 4 from J; bases not matched to a gene: 14. This CDR3 contains 17 residues. Germline V gene sequence: CDR1 SGHDN, CDR2 FVKESK. CDR3 region: CASSSLTGTGRYNEQFF. CDR3 nucleotide sequence: TGTGCCAGCAGTTCTCTAACCGGGACAGGAAGATACAATGAGCAGTTCTTC.

The chain joins TRBV5-1 to TRBJ2-7; D uncertain. V lost 0 bases and J lost 6, with 10 bases in between. The CDR3 length is 13 residues. The germline CDR1 and CDR2 sequences are SGHRS and YFSETQ. DNA of the CDR3: TGCGCCAGCAGCTTGGATACGGTCGGCGAGCAGTACTTC. Its translation is CASSLDTVGEQYF.

The chain is built from TRBV6-5 and TRBJ2-5; D perhaps matches TRBD1 (6 bases). Trimming removed 2 bases from V and 4 bases from J, with 11 bases in between. Germline-derived CDR1 and CDR2 are MNHEY and SVGAGI. The CDR3 extends over 14 amino acids. CDR3 residues: CASSYTVGGETQYF. In DNA form, the CDR3 reads TGTGCCAGCAGTTACACCGTAGGGGGAGAGACCCAGTACTTC.

This clone was seen more than once but under ten times. The chain has TRBV9 and TRBJ1-2; D gene uncertain. V shed 5 bases and J shed 8 bases, with 16 bases lying between them. In germline, CDR1 is SGDLS, CDR2 YYNGEE. CDR3 length equals 13 residues. The CDR3 spells CASRAPSGRGYTF. In DNA, the CDR3 is TGTGCCAGCAGGGCCCCTTCGGGGAGGGGCTACACCTTC.

A single count supports this clone. V gene TRBV20-1 combines with J gene TRBJ1-5, with 9 bases identical to TRBD1. The trim removed 3 bases at V and 5 bases at J, leaving 8 bases unmatched. CDR3 length: 15 residues. Germline CDR1 is DFQATT and CDR2 is SNEGSKA (reference sequence). The CDR3 here is CSASLRQGVDQPQHF. The DNA for the CDR3 is TGCAGTGCTAGTCTGCGACAGGGGGTAGATCAGCCCCAGCATTTT.

This clone came up a few times. The CDR3 sequence is CASSGDIGGQYF. CDR3 bases: TGTGCCAGCAGTGGGGACATTGGAGGGCAGTACTTC. J is TRBJ2-7 and V is TRBV2; a weak D match, TRBD1 (6 bases). The germline V and J ends were trimmed by 4 bases and 9 bases, with 13 bases remaining between them. CDR1 and CDR2 from the germline V gene are SNHLY and FYNNEI. This CDR3 region has 12 residues.

The chain links TRBV5-6 to TRBJ1-6; unclear D gene. This CDR3 is 15 amino acids long. The V end lost 2 bases, the J end lost 7 bases, and 13 bases lay between the germline ends. Germline lookup yields CDR1 SGHDT and CDR2 YYEEEE. For the CDR3, the DNA is TGTGCCAGCAGCTTAACGGGAAACCGAAATTCACCCCTCCACTTT. This translates into CASSLTGNRNSPLHF.

V and J are TRBV27 and TRBJ1-4, with D possibly being TRBD1 (5 bases). This CDR3 is built from 16 residues. Trimming cost V 3 bases and J 3 bases, with 14 bases left between them. From germline, CDR1 is MNHEY and CDR2 SMNVEV (reference sequence). CDR3 in DNA: TGTGCCAGCAGTTTTGGAGGGGCAATCGCTAATGAAAAACTGTTTTTT. Its translation: CASSFGGAIANEKLFF.

The J gene is TRBJ1-2, the V gene TRBV6-5; D might be TRBD1 (5 bases). The V end was cut by 5 bases, the J end by 3 bases, with 16 bases between. From germline, CDR1 is MNHEY and CDR2 SVGAGI. The CDR3 is made up of 15 amino acids. DNA of the CDR3: TGTGCCAGCAGTACCCCCAGGGCGCAATACTATGGCTACACCTTC. Translating it yields CASSTPRAQYYGYTF.

This chain joins TRBV6-2 or TRBV6-3 and TRBJ2-3, with 7 bases lining up with TRBD2. The CDR3 spans 15 residues. Germline values: CDR1 MNHEY, CDR2 SVGEGT. V lost 2 bases, J lost 2 bases, and 4 bases stayed unmatched. The CDR3 loop is CASSYASGDTDTQYF. CDR3 DNA: TGTGCCAGCAGTTACGCTAGCGGAGACACAGATACGCAGTATTTT.

V and J are TRBV28 and TRBJ2-7, with 9 positions matching TRBD2. CDR1 MDHEN and CDR2 SYDVKM come from the germline V gene. After removal of 10 bases from V and 6 bases from J, the junction contained 13 bases not matched to a gene. This CDR3 has 14 amino acids. CDR3 protein: CATKIERGAREQYF. For the CDR3, the DNA is TGTGCCACCAAAATCGAGCGGGGGGCTCGCGAGCAGTACTTC.

V gene TRBV19 combines with J gene TRBJ2-3, with 7 bases that match TRBD1. This CDR3 comprises 16 residues. Looked up from germline, CDR1 is LNHDA and CDR2 is SQIVND (reference sequence). Trimming cost V 4 bases and J 4 bases; bases outside gene matches: 11. The CDR3 region is CASSTRDRRDADTQYF. CDR3 DNA sequence: TGTGCCAGTAGTACCCGGGACAGACGGGATGCAGATACGCAGTATTTT.

V is TRBV2 and J is TRBJ2-3, with 10 positions matching TRBD2. Germline-derived CDR1 and CDR2 are SNHLY and FYNNEI. V lost 7 bases to trimming and J lost 2 bases; unmatched junction nucleotides: 3. The CDR3 has 14 residues. CDR3 region: CASIGLAVTDTQYF. The DNA for the CDR3 is TGTGCCAGCATTGGACTAGCGGTCACAGATACGCAGTATTTT.

The rearrangement joins TRBV6-1 to TRBJ2-3, with TRBD2 as a possible D gene (6 bases). Trimming took off 3 bases at V and 5 bases at J, with 9 bases between the two ends. The CDR3 is 13 amino acids. Germline V gene sequence: CDR1 MNHNS, CDR2 SASEGT. CDR3 coding DNA: TGTGCCAGCAGTGACGGAGGGGTAGATACGCAGTATTTT. Translated, it gives CASSDGGVDTQYF.

The V call is TRBV2, the J call TRBJ1-2; 10 bases match TRBD1. Trimming at V came to 5 bases and at J to 4 bases, leaving 7 bases not matched to a gene. The CDR3 runs 15 residues. Germline V gives CDR1 SNHLY, CDR2 FYNNEI. The chain's CDR3 is CASSPGTGEVYGYTF. CDR3 coding DNA: TGTGCCAGCAGTCCCGGGACAGGGGAGGTCTATGGCTACACCTTC.

The chain links TRBV7-9 to TRBJ2-3; unclear D gene. This CDR3 comprises 16 residues. Germline CDR1 reads SEHNR; CDR2 reads FQNEAQ (reference sequence). The V end lost 7 bases, the J end lost 0 bases, and 17 bases lay between the germline ends. Here the CDR3 reads CASTPLEALSTDTQYF. CDR3 nucleotides: TGTGCCAGCACCCCATTAGAGGCCTTAAGCACAGATACGCAGTATTTT.

The DNA for the CDR3 is TGTGCCAGCAGCTTAGACAGGAGGGGGACCCAGTACTTC. Amino acids: CASSLDRRGTQYF. This chain joins TRBV11-2 and TRBJ2-5, with a tentative D call TRBD2 (6 bases). V lost 0 bases to trimming and J lost 7 bases, with 9 bases between them. In germline, CDR1 is SGHAT, CDR2 FQNNGV. The CDR3 covers 13 residues.

This clone has a handful of counts. This rearrangement joins TRBV6-5 to TRBJ2-1, with D possibly matching TRBD1 (6 bases). Trimming stripped 6 bases from V and 7 bases from J, with 10 bases between. The CDR3 runs 12 residues. Germline CDR1 is MNHEY and CDR2 is SVGAGI. The CDR3 loop is CASSSDRNEQFF. The DNA of the CDR3 is TGTGCCAGCAGCAGCGACAGGAATGAGCAGTTCTTC.

This clone has a count of ten or more. The chain recombines TRBV7-2 with TRBJ2-7, with D possibly being TRBD1 (6 bases). The germline CDR1 and CDR2 sequences are SGHTA and FQGNSA. The CDR3 extends over 16 amino acids. Trimming removed 1 base from V and 0 bases from J, with 13 bases in between. The CDR3 DNA sequence: TGTGCCAGCAGCTTAGATGCAGGGGCAATCTCCTACGAGCAGTACTTC. Amino acids: CASSLDAGAISYEQYF.

This clone was seen just once. The chain uses TRBV25-1 and TRBJ1-3, with D possibly being TRBD1 (5 bases). From germline, CDR1 is MGHDK and CDR2 SYGVNS. This CDR3 comprises 14 residues. V gave up 5 bases and J gave up 2 bases, with 10 bases separating them. The CDR3 nucleotides read TGTGCCAGCAGTCGGGGCGGGACTGGAAACACCATATATTTT. It is translated as CASSRGGTGNTIYF.

The J gene is TRBJ2-7, the V gene TRBV28; a possible D gene is TRBD1 (7 bases). CDR1 and CDR2 (germline): MDHEN, SYDVKM. The V end lost 1 base, the J end lost 3 bases, and 13 bases lay between the germline ends. The CDR3 is made up of 15 amino acids. The CDR3, as DNA: TGTGCCAGCAGTTTATCCCGACAGGGAGGCTACGAGCAGTACTTC. This gives the protein CASSLSRQGGYEQYF. The full variable domain, with the rest looked up from reference TRBV28 and TRBJ2-7, is DVKVTQSSRYLVKRTGEKVFLECVQDMDHENMFWYRQDPGLGLRLIYFSYDVKMKEKGDIPEGYSVSREKKERFSLILESASTNQTSMYLCASSLSRQGGYEQYFGPGTRLTVT.

This clone was observed a few times. The chain combines TRBV10-3 with TRBJ2-7; TRBD1 agrees at 8 bases. The CDR3 totals 16 residues. With 5 bases clipped from V and 1 base from J, the junction kept 10 bases outside the gene matches. Per germline, CDR1 ENHRY and CDR2 SYGVKD. CDR3 sequence (DNA): TGTGCCATCAGTTCCCGGGACAGGTCCTTATCCTACGAGCAGTACTTC. This translates into CAISSRDRSLSYEQYF.

Comments on this clone: The junction does not match germline at one end; this may be a read error. This chain uses TRBV19 with TRBJ2-4; 7 bases agree with TRBD2. Looked up from germline, CDR1 is LNHDA and CDR2 is SQIVND (reference sequence). This CDR3 has 14 residues. The chain's CDR3 is CASNSAGAQNIQYF. Here the CDR3 DNA reads TGTGCCAGTAATTCTGCGGGAGCCCAAAACATTCAGTACTTC.

The chain recombines TRBV10-3 with TRBJ2-7; D might be TRBD1 (5 bases). CDR3 size: 14 residues. CDR1 ENHRY and CDR2 SYGVKD come from the germline V gene. Trimming took off 3 bases at V and 2 bases at J, with 11 bases between the two ends. In DNA, the CDR3 is TGTGCCATCAGTGATATCAGGGTAACCTACGAGCAGTACTTC. It codes for CAISDIRVTYEQYF.

V is TRBV5-1 and J is TRBJ1-6; the match to TRBD1 covers 7 bases. J lost 10 bases, V lost 1 base, and 5 bases had no gene match. From germline, CDR1 is SGHRS and CDR2 YFSETQ. The CDR3 consists of 14 residues. The CDR3 sequence is CASSLRGGESPLHF. CDR3 in DNA: TGCGCCAGCAGCTTGAGAGGGGGCGAATCACCCCTCCACTTT.